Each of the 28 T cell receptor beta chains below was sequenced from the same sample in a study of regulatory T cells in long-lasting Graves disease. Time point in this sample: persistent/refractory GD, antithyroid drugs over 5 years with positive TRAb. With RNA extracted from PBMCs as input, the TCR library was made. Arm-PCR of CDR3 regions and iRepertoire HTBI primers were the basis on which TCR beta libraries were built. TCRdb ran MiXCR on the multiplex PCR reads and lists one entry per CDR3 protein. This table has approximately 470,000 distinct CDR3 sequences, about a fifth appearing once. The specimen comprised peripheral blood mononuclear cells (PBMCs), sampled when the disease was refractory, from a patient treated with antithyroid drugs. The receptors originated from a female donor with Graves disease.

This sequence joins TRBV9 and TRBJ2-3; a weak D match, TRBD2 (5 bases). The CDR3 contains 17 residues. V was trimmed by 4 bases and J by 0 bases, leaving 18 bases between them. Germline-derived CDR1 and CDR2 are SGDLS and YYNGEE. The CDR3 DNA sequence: TGTGCCAGCAGCCCGAAGAGGGCAGACTTTAGCACAGATACGCAGTATTTT. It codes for CASSPKRADFSTDTQYF.

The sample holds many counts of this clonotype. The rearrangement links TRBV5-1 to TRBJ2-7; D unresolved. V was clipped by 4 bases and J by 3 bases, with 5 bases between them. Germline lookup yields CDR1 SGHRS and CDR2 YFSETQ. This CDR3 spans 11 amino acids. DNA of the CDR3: TGCGCCAGCAGCAACGGCTACGAGCAGTACTTC. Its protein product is CASSNGYEQYF.

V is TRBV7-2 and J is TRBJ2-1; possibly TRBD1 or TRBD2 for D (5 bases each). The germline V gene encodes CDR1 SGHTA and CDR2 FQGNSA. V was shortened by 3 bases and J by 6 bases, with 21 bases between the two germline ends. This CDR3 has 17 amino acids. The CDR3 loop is CASSFLSPGRLGNEQFF. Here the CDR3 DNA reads TGTGCCAGCAGCTTCTTGAGCCCGGGACGGCTAGGCAATGAGCAGTTCTTC. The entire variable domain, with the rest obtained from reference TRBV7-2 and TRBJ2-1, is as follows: GAGVSQSPSNKVTEKGKDVELRCDPISGHTALYWYRQSLGQGLEFLIYFQGNSAPDKSGLPSDRFSAERTGGSVSTLTIQRTQQEDSAVYLCASSFLSPGRLGNEQFFGPGTRLTVL.

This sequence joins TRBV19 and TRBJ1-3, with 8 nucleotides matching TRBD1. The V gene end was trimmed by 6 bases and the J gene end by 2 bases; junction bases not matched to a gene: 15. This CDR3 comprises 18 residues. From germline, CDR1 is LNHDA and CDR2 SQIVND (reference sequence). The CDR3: CASSPGVGQGIPGNTIYF. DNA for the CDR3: TGTGCCAGTAGCCCAGGAGTCGGACAGGGAATCCCTGGAAACACCATATATTTT.

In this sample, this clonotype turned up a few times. As DNA, the CDR3 is TGTGCCAGCAGTTTCCCCCTAGCGGGAGGGGGCGATGAGCAGTTCTTC. Translating it yields CASSFPLAGGGDEQFF. The rearrangement uses TRBV28 and TRBJ2-1; 12 bases line up with TRBD2. Germline assignment: CDR1 MDHEN and CDR2 SYDVKM. V was clipped by 3 bases and J by 8 bases; unmatched bases: 8. The CDR3 contains 16 residues.

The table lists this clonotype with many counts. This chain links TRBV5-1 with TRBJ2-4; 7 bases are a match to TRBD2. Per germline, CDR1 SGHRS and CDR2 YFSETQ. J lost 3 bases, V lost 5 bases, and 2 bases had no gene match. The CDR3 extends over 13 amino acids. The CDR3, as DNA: TGCGCCAGCAGGGGACTATTCAAAAACATTCAGTACTTC. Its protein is CASRGLFKNIQYF. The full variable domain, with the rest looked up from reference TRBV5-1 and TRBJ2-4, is KAGVTQTPRYLIKTRGQQVTLSCSPISGHRSVSWYQQTPGQGLQFLFEYFSETQRNKGNFPGRFSGRQFSNSRSEMNVSTLELGDSALYLCASRGLFKNIQYFGAGTRLSVL.

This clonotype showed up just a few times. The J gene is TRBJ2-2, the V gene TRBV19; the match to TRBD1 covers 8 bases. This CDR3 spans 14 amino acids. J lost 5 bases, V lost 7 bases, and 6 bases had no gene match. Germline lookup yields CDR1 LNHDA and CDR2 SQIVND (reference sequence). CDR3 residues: CASTGTGPTGELFF. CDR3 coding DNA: TGTGCCAGTACCGGGACAGGTCCTACCGGGGAGCTGTTTTTT. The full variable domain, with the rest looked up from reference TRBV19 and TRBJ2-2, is DGGITQSPKYLFRKEGQNVTLSCEQNLNHDAMYWYRQDPGQGLRLIYYSQIVNDFQKGDIAEGYSVSREKKESFPLTVTSAQKNPTAFYLCASTGTGPTGELFFGEGSRLTVL.

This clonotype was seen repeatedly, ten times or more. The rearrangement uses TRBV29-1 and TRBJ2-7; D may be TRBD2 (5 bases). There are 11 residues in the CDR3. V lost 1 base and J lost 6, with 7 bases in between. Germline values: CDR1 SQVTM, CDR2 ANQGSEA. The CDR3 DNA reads TGCAGCGTTGAAGTCCGGGGCGAGCAGTACTTC. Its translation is CSVEVRGEQYF.

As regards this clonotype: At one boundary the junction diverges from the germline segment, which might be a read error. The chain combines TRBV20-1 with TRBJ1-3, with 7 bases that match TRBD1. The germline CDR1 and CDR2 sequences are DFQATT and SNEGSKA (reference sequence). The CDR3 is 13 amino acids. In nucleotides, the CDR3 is TGCAGTGCGAGAGGACAGGACGGAAACACCATATATTTT. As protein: CSARGQDGNTIYF.

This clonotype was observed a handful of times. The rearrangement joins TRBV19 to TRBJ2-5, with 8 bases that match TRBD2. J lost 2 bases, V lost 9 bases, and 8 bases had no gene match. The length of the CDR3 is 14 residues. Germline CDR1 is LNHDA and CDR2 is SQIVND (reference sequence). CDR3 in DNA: TGTGCCAGCTCCGGGGGGGGCTTTCAAGAGACCCAGTACTTC. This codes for CASSGGGFQETQYF.

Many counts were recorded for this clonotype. The CDR3 DNA reads TGCGCCAGCAGCCACCCGCCCCGAGGGGAGACCCAGTACTTC. This sequence encodes CASSHPPRGETQYF. The V gene is TRBV4-1, the J gene TRBJ2-5; perhaps TRBD2 as D (5 bases). Germline CDR1 reads MGHRA; CDR2 reads YSYEKL. V was pared by 3 bases and J by 5 bases, with 13 bases between. CDR3 length: 14 amino acids.

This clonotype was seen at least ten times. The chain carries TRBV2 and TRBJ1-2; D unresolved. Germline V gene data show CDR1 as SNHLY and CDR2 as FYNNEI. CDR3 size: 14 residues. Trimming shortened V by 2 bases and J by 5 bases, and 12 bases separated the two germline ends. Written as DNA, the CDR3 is TGTGCCAGCAGTGAAATTGAGGGTGATTATGGCTACACCTTC. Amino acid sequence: CASSEIEGDYGYTF.

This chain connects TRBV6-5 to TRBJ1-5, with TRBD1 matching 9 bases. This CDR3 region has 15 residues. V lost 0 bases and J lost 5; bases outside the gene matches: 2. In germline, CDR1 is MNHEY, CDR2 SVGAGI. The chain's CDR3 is CASSYSGQGDQPQHF. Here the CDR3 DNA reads TGTGCCAGCAGTTACTCGGGACAGGGCGATCAGCCCCAGCATTTT.

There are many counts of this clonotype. CDR3 in amino acids: CASSDGTGSNQPQHF. For the CDR3, the DNA is TGTGCCAGCAGTGATGGGACAGGGAGCAATCAGCCCCAGCATTTT. V gene TRBV6-1 combines with J gene TRBJ1-5; TRBD1 matches at 9 bases. CDR1 MNHNS and CDR2 SASEGT come from the germline V gene. The CDR3 loop spans 15 amino acids. The junction had 1 base not matched to a gene; V was cut back by 3 bases and J by 1 base.

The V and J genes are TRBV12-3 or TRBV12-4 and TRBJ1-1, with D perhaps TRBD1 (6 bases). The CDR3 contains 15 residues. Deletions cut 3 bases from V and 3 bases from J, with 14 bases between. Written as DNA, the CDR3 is TGTGCCAGCAGTTTGGGAGCCGGGGGCGACACTGAAGCTTTCTTT. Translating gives CASSLGAGGDTEAFF.

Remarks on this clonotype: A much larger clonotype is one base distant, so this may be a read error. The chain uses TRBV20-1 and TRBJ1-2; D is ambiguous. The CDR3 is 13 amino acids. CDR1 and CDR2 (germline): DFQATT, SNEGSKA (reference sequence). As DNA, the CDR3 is TGCAGTGCTAGATCCCGGGATCACTATAGCTACACCTTC. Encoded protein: CSARSRDHYSYTF.

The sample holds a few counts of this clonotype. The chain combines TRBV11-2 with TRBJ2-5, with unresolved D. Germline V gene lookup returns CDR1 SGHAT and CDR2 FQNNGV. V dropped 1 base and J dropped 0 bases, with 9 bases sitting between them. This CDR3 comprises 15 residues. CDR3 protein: CASSLGRLHQETQYF. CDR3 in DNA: TGTGCCAGCAGCTTAGGCAGGCTACACCAAGAGACCCAGTACTTC.

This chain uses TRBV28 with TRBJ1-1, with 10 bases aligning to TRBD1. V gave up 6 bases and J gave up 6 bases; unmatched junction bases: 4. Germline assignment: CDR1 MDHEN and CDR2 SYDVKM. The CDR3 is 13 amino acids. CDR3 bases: TGTGCCAGCAGGCGTGGACAGGGGGCTGAAGCTTTCTTT. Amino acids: CASRRGQGAEAFF. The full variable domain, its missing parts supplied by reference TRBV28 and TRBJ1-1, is DVKVTQSSRYLVKRTGEKVFLECVQDMDHENMFWYRQDPGLGLRLIYFSYDVKMKEKGDIPEGYSVSREKKERFSLILESASTNQTSMYLCASRRGQGAEAFFGQGTRLTVV.

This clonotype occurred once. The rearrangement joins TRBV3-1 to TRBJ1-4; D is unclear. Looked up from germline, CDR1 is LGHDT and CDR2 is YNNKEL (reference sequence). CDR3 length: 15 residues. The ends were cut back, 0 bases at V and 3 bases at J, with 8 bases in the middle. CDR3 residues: CASSQDLQPNEKLFF. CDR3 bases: TGTGCCAGCAGCCAAGATTTGCAGCCTAATGAAAAACTGTTTTTT.

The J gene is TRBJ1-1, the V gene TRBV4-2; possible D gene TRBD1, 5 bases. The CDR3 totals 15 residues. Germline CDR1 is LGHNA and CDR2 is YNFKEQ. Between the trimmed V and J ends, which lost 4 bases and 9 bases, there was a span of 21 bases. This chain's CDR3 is CASSPPTGTTTKAFF. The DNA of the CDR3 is TGTGCCAGCAGCCCGCCTACCGGGACGACTACCAAAGCTTTCTTT.

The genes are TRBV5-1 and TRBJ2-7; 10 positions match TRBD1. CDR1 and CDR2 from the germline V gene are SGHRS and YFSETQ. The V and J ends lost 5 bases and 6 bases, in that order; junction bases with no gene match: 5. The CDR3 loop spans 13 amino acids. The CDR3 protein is CASRRDRGSEQYF. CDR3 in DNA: TGCGCCAGCAGGCGGGACAGGGGTTCCGAGCAGTACTTC.

The CDR3 loop is CASSLEAGGLPKAQYF. The CDR3 bases are TGTGCCAGCAGTTTGGAAGCGGGAGGGCTACCTAAGGCGCAGTATTTT. V gene TRBV28 combines with J gene TRBJ2-3, with 10 bases fitting TRBD2. The CDR3 is 16 amino acids. CDR1 is MDHEN and CDR2 is SYDVKM in the germline V gene. Trimming removed 3 bases from V and 10 bases from J; junction bases left unmatched: 13.

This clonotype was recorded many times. CDR3 nucleotide sequence: TGTGCCAGCAGTTTATACTCTCCGTACGAGCAGTACTTC. This gives the protein CASSLYSPYEQYF. The V call is TRBV28, the J call TRBJ2-7; D is unresolved. Trimming left V 1 base short and J 4 bases short, with 8 bases between. The CDR3 sequence is 13 residues long. Germline CDR1 reads MDHEN; CDR2 reads SYDVKM. Full variable domain (missing parts from reference TRBV28 and TRBJ2-7): DVKVTQSSRYLVKRTGEKVFLECVQDMDHENMFWYRQDPGLGLRLIYFSYDVKMKEKGDIPEGYSVSREKKERFSLILESASTNQTSMYLCASSLYSPYEQYFGPGTRLTVT.

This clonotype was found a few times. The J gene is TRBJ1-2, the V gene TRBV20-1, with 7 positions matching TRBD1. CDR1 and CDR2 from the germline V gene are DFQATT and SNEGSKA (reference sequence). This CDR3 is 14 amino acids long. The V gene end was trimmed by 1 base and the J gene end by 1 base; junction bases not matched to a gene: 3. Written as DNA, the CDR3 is TGCAGTGCTAGAGCAGCAGGGGGTAACTATGGCTACACCTTC. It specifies CSARAAGGNYGYTF.

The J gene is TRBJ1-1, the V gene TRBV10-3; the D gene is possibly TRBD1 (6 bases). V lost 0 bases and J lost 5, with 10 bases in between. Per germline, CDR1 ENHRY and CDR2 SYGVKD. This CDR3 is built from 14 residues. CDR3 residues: CAISESGAGTEAFF. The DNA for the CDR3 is TGTGCCATCAGTGAGTCGGGGGCTGGGACTGAAGCTTTCTTT.

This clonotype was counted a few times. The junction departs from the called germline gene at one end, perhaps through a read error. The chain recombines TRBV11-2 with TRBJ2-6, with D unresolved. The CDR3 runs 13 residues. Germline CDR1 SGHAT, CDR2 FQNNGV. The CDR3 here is CASGFAGANVLTF. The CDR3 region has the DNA TGTGCCAGCGGCTTTGCCGGGGCCAACGTCCTGACTTTC.

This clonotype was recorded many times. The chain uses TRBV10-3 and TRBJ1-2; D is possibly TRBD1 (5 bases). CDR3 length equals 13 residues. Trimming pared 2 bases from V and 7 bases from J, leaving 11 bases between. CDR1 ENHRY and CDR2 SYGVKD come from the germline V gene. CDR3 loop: CAISEVRESGYTF. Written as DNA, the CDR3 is TGTGCCATCAGTGAGGTCAGGGAATCTGGCTACACCTTC.

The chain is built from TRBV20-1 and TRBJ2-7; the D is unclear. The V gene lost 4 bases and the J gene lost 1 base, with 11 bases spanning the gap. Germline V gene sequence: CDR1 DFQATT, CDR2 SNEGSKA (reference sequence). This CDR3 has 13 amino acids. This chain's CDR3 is CSAIRPGSYEQYF. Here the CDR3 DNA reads TGCAGTGCTATCCGGCCCGGTTCCTACGAGCAGTACTTC.